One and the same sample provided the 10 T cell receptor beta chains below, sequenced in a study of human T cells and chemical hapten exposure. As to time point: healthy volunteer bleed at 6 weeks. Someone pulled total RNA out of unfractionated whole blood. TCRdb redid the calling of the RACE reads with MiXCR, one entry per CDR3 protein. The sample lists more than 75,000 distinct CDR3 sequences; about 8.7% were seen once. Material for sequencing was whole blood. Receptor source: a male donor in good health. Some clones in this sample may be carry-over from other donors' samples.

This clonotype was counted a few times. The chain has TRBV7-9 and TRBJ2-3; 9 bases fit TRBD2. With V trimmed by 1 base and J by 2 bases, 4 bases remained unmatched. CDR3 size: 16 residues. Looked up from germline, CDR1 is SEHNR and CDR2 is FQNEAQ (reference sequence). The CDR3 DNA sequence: TGTGCCAGCAGCTTAGTTGCGGGGGGGTTCACAGATACGCAGTATTTT. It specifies CASSLVAGGFTDTQYF.

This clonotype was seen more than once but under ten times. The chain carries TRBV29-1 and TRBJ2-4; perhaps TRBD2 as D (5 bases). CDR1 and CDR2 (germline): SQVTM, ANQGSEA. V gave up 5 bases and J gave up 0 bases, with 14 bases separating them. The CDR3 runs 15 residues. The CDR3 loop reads CSVQPGNLAKNIQYF. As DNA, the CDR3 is TGCAGCGTTCAGCCGGGAAACCTAGCCAAAAACATTCAGTACTTC.

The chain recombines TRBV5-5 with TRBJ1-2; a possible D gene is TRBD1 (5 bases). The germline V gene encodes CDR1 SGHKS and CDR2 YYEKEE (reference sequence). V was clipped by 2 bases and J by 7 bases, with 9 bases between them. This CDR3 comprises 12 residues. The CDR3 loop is CASSLGTGGYTF. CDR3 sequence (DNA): TGTGCCAGCAGCTTAGGGACCGGTGGCTACACCTTC.

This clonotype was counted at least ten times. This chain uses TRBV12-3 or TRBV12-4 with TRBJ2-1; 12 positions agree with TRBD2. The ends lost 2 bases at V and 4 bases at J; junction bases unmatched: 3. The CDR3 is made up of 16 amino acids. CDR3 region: CASSLSGTSGYNEQFF. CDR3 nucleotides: TGTGCCAGCAGTTTATCCGGGACTAGCGGGTACAATGAGCAGTTCTTC.

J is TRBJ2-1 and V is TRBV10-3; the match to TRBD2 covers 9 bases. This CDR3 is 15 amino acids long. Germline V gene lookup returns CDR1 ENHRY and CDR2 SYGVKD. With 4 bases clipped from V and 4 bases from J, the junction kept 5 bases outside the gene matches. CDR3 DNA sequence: TGTGCCATCAGTGGGGAAGCGGGGGGATACAATGAGCAGTTCTTC. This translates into CAISGEAGGYNEQFF.

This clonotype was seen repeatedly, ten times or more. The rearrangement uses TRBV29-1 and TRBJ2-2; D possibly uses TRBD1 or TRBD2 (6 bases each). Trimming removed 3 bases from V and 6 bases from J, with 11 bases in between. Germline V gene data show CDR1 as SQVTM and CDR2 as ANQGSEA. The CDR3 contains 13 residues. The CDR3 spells CSVDLGGPGELFF. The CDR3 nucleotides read TGCAGCGTTGATCTTGGGGGGCCCGGGGAGCTGTTTTTT.

CDR3 DNA sequence: TGTGCCAGCAGCCAAGGGCCGAAGGCAGGAAGGTTGCGGCAGTACTTC. Its protein product is CASSQGPKAGRLRQYF. The V call is TRBV3-1, the J call TRBJ2-7; D is uncertain. Germline V CDR1 and CDR2: LGHDT, YNNKEL (reference sequence). The CDR3 covers 16 residues. V was pared by 1 base and J by 9 bases, with 22 bases between.

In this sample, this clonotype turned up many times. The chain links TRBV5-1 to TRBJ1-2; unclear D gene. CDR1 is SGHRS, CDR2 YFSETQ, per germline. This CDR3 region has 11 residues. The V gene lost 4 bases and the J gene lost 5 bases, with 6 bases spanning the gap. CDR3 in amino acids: CASSGSYGYTF. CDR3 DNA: TGCGCCAGCAGCGGGAGTTATGGCTACACCTTC. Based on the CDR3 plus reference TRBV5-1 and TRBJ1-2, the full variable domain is KAGVTQTPRYLIKTRGQQVTLSCSPISGHRSVSWYQQTPGQGLQFLFEYFSETQRNKGNFPGRFSGRQFSNSRSEMNVSTLELGDSALYLCASSGSYGYTFGSGTRLTVV.

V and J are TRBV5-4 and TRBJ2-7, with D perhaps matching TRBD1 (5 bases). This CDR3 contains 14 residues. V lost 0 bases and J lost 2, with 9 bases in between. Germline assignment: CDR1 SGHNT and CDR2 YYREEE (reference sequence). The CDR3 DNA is TGTGCCAGCAGCTTGGGTCAGGGCGCCTACGAGCAGTACTTC. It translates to CASSLGQGAYEQYF.

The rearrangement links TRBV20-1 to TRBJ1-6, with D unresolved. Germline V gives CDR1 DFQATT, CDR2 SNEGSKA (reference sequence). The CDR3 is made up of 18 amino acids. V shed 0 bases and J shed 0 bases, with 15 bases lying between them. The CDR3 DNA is TGCAGTGCTAGAGAGATGGGCCTTTTGAGCTCCTATAATTCACCCCTCCACTTT. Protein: CSAREMGLLSSYNSPLHF.